This T cell receptor (beta chain) came from a study of T cell responses to AZD1222 COVID-19 vaccine. Study-wide background: Whether given at about 4 or about 12 weeks, second doses were pooled. General study results and limits: Baseline seropositives among AZD1222 recipients totaled only five or six. Sampled repertoires all dated from after the peak T cell response. Unmutated variant regions are reportedly targeted by nearly half of spike-specific TCRs.

The data were produced by immunoSEQ multiplex PCR, yet TCRdb's version contains in-frame clones alone and is incomplete. In the table there are around 100,000 clones, about 95% of which are singletons. On this clone: Its antigen is as yet unknown.

Germline loops: CDR1 LGHNA, CDR2 YNFKEQ. V shed 4 bases and J 4 bases; nucleotides not matched to a gene: 7. The CDR3 loop spans 16 amino acids. This sequence was found in an adult in good health. Sequences were derived from peripheral blood, sampled on day 0 of AZD1222 vaccination. This chain links TRBV4-2 with TRBJ2-3; TRBD2 aligns across 11 bases. In nucleotides, the CDR3 is TGTGCCAGCAGCCGCAAACTAGCGGGAGAATCAGATACGCAGTATTTT. It yields the protein CASSRKLAGESDTQYF.